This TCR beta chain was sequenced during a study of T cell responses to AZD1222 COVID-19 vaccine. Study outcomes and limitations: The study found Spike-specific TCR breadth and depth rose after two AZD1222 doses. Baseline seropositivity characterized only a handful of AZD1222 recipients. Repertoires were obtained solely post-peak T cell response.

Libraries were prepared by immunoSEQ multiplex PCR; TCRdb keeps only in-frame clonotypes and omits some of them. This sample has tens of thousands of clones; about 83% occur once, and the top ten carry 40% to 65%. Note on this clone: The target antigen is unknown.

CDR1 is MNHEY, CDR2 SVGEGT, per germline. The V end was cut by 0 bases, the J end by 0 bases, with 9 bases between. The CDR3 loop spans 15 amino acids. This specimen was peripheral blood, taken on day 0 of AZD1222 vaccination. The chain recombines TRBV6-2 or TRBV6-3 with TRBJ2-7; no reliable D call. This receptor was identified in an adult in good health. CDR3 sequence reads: CASSYSTPISYEQYF. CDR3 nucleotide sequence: TGTGCCAGCAGTTACTCGACACCCATCTCCTACGAGCAGTACTTC.